The 2 T cell receptor beta chains presented below share a single source sample, sequenced in a study of T cells in Graves' hyperthyroidism and ophthalmopathy (dated by TCRdb to between 2019 and 2020). Library preparation employed multiplex PCR. Instrument on record: Illumina HiSeq 2000. Amplification of TCR beta CDR3 regions was carried out from RNA transcripts. The TCR CDR3 was subjected to a first round of RT-PCR using the HTBI primer set and the Qiagen OneStep RT-PCR kit. TCRdb took the public reads, trimmed them with fastp at Q25, ran MiXCR for clone calling and kept in-frame beta chains. All rows with the same CDR3 protein become a single entry with the most common DNA and genes. This sample has a few hundred thousand distinct CDR3 sequences in its table, and just over 45% of those were observed once. The ten largest clones represent about 20% of the sample. Sample: peripheral blood or thyroid tissue (not recorded which). The receptors originated from an adult woman with Graves' disease, either hyperthyroidism or ophthalmopathy (not recorded which).

This clonotype occurred many times. This chain links TRBV4-1 with TRBJ1-6; D ambiguous. The germline gives CDR1 MGHRA, CDR2 YSYEKL. The V end lost 3 bases, the J end lost 9 bases, and 18 bases lay between the germline ends. CDR3 length: 16 amino acids. CDR3 in amino acids: CASSHIVAGWGSPLHF. The CDR3 region has the DNA TGCGCCAGCAGCCACATAGTGGCCGGCTGGGGTTCACCCCTCCACTTT.

Turning to this clonotype: The junction departs from germline at one end; a sequencing error may be responsible. The CDR3 nucleotides are TGCGCCAGCAGCCCCGGACTCGGGAGGGACGAGCAGTTTTTT. Translated, it gives CASSPGLGRDEQFF. The rearrangement joins TRBV5-1 to TRBJ2-2; TRBD2 aligns across 8 bases. The CDR3 spans 14 residues. The germline V gene encodes CDR1 SGHRS and CDR2 YFSETQ.